This TCR beta chain was documented in a study of cytomegalovirus exposure and HLA in healthy donors. The PCR had 60 Vbeta and 13 Jbeta primers. Profiled with immunoSEQ multiplex PCR; TCRdb holds only in-frame clones, not every one. The data contain about 180,000 clones, 70% to 90% of them singletons. Per the germline V gene, CDR1 is SGHKS and CDR2 is YYEKEE (reference sequence). V lost 0 bases and J lost 3, with 10 bases in between. The CDR3 sequence is 14 residues long. The origin of this receptor is a girl between 10 and 17 years old in good health and CMV-seropositive. The sequenced material came from PBMCs. The chain links TRBV5-5 to TRBJ2-7; D is possibly TRBD1 (7 bases). The CDR3 coding sequence is TGTGCCAGCAGCTTGGCAGGGGGAGGCTACGAGCAGTACTTC. It is translated as CASSLAGGGYEQYF.